One sample yielded the 23 T cell receptor beta chains listed below, sequenced in a study of cytomegalovirus exposure and HLA in healthy donors. This table comes from immunoSEQ multiplex PCR, and its TCRdb copy is limited to in-frame clones, with some not included. This repertoire shows about 140,000 clones, 70% to 90% found once; its top ten account for about 7.9%. Sequencing input: PBMCs. These receptor sequences come from a woman younger than 35 in good health and CMV-seropositive.

This clone was counted once. The gene calls are TRBV7-2 and TRBJ2-5, with TRBD2 matching over 8 bases. Germline trimming cut 10 bases from V and 4 bases from J; bases unmatched to any gene: 8. Germline CDR1 and CDR2: SGHTA and FQGNSA. This CDR3 spans 13 amino acids. DNA of the CDR3: TGTGCCACCGCGGGGGGCTGGGGAGAGACCCAGTACTTC. This translates into CATAGGWGETQYF. Together with reference TRBV7-2 and TRBJ2-5, the CDR3 gives the full variable domain: GAGVSQSPSNKVTEKGKDVELRCDPISGHTALYWYRQSLGQGLEFLIYFQGNSAPDKSGLPSDRFSAERTGGSVSTLTIQRTQQEDSAVYLCATAGGWGETQYFGPGTRLLVL.

The table lists this clone with a count of one. The V and J genes are TRBV7-3 and TRBJ1-1; tentative D call: TRBD1 (5 bases). The CDR3 runs 13 residues. Germline V lookup: CDR1 SGHTA, CDR2 FQGTGA. V lost 6 bases and J 5 bases, leaving 13 bases between the germline ends. The DNA for the CDR3 is TGTGCCAGCAGTTCTTCTGGGGGGACTGAAGCTTTCTTT. This gives the protein CASSSSGGTEAFF.

This chain uses TRBV7-3 with TRBJ2-1, with D perhaps TRBD2 (6 bases). This CDR3 has 15 amino acids. The germline CDR1 and CDR2 sequences are SGHTA and FQGTGA. Trimming took off 1 base at V and 12 bases at J, with 19 bases between the two ends. CDR3 in amino acids: CASSLIEGGRVGQFF. CDR3 in DNA: TGTGCCAGCAGCTTAATAGAGGGAGGAAGGGTCGGGCAGTTCTTC.

The rearrangement joins TRBV9 to TRBJ2-2, with 7 nucleotides matching TRBD1. Germline lookup yields CDR1 SGDLS and CDR2 YYNGEE. Germline trimming cut 0 bases from V and 4 bases from J; bases unmatched to any gene: 15. The CDR3 covers 19 residues. CDR3 sequence reads: CASSVADARGSIATGELFF. CDR3 in DNA: TGTGCCAGCAGCGTAGCTGATGCCAGGGGGTCAATCGCCACCGGGGAGCTGTTTTTT.

The chain links TRBV30 to TRBJ1-1, with D maybe TRBD1 (5 bases). Trimming took 0 bases from V and 1 from J, leaving 6 bases between them. CDR3 length: 13 amino acids. From germline, CDR1 is GTSNPN and CDR2 SVGIG (reference sequence). The CDR3 bases are TGTGCCTGGAGTGTCGACAGGAACACTGAAGCTTTCTTT. Protein sequence: CAWSVDRNTEAFF.

This rearrangement joins TRBV5-1 to TRBJ2-7; tentatively, D is TRBD2 (6 bases). Germline CDR1 and CDR2: SGHRS and YFSETQ. Trimming left V 2 bases short and J 3 bases short, with 12 bases between. This CDR3 is built from 14 residues. This chain's CDR3 is CASSFLGGNYEQYF. Written as DNA, the CDR3 is TGCGCCAGCAGCTTTCTTGGCGGGAACTACGAGCAGTACTTC.

The chain combines TRBV30 with TRBJ1-3; D gene ambiguous. V was clipped by 4 bases and J by 9 bases, with 13 bases between them. Germline CDR1 is GTSNPN and CDR2 is SVGIG (reference sequence). CDR3 length equals 12 residues. As DNA, the CDR3 is TGTGCCTGGACAGCCGAAGCGGCCACCATATATTTT. Translating it yields CAWTAEAATIYF. Complete variable domain (other parts from reference TRBV30 and TRBJ1-3): SQTIHQWPATLVQPVGSPLSLECTVEGTSNPNLYWYRQAAGRGLQLLFYSVGIGQISSEVPQNLSASRPQDRQFILSSKKLLLSDSGFYLCAWTAEAATIYFGEGSWLTVV.

The rearrangement uses TRBV11-1 and TRBJ1-1; TRBD1 agrees at 7 bases. In germline, CDR1 is SGHAT, CDR2 FQDESV (reference sequence). The CDR3 is 14 residues long. The V and J ends lost 2 bases and 5 bases, in that order; junction bases with no gene match: 5. The CDR3 sequence: CASSLLQGGTEAFF. The CDR3 nucleotides read TGTGCCAGCAGCTTATTGCAGGGGGGAACTGAAGCTTTCTTT.

The chain carries TRBV7-2 and TRBJ2-3; TRBD2 might be the D (6 bases). Germline V CDR1 and CDR2: SGHTA, FQGNSA. The CDR3 spans 15 residues. The V end lost 4 bases, the J end lost 5 bases, and 16 bases lay between the germline ends. CDR3 amino acids: CASSSLPGVGDTQYF. The CDR3 region has the DNA TGTGCCAGCAGCTCCCTTCCGGGGGTGGGAGATACGCAGTATTTT.

This clone was detected a few times. V usage is TRBV5-6 and J usage is TRBJ2-4, with 7 bases identical to TRBD1. V lost 0 bases, J lost 1 base, and 4 bases stayed unmatched. The germline gives CDR1 SGHDT, CDR2 YYEEEE. CDR3 length equals 16 residues. In DNA form, the CDR3 reads TGTGCCAGCAGCTTGGGAGGGGGCAGTGCCAAAAACATTCAGTACTTC. This sequence encodes CASSLGGGSAKNIQYF.

The chain couples TRBV19 to TRBJ1-2, with D tentatively TRBD1 (5 bases). The CDR3 consists of 13 residues. Between the trimmed V and J ends, which lost 7 bases and 9 bases, there was a span of 18 bases. CDR1 and CDR2 from the germline V gene are LNHDA and SQIVND (reference sequence). The CDR3 here is CASTLSDSSRYTF. CDR3 bases: TGTGCCAGTACCTTATCTGACAGCTCTCGCTACACCTTC.

V usage is TRBV4-1 and J usage is TRBJ2-2; 8 positions agree with TRBD2. CDR3 length: 18 residues. Germline V gives CDR1 MGHRA, CDR2 YSYEKL. V lost 1 base, J lost 4 bases, and 11 bases stayed unmatched. The CDR3: CASSQVGRSGGVTGELFF. CDR3 DNA: TGCGCCAGCAGCCAAGTCGGTCGTTCCGGGGGGGTCACCGGGGAGCTGTTTTTT.

The rearrangement joins TRBV6-1 to TRBJ2-1; D might be TRBD1 (5 bases). Germline V CDR1 and CDR2: MNHNS, SASEGT. The V and J ends lost 1 base and 4 bases respectively, with 8 bases between them. The CDR3 length is 14 residues. In DNA, the CDR3 is TGTGCCAGCAGTGAAGGGACAAAATACAATGAGCAGTTCTTC. Translation gives CASSEGTKYNEQFF.

V is TRBV5-1 and J is TRBJ2-3, with D possibly matching TRBD2 (5 bases). CDR1 and CDR2 (germline): SGHRS, YFSETQ. The V end lost 0 bases, the J end lost 0 bases, and 11 bases lay between the germline ends. This CDR3 contains 16 residues. The CDR3 loop is CASSLAGRASTDTQYF. In nucleotides, the CDR3 is TGCGCCAGCAGCTTGGCCGGGCGGGCGAGCACAGATACGCAGTATTTT. Full variable domain (rest looked up from reference TRBV5-1 and TRBJ2-3): KAGVTQTPRYLIKTRGQQVTLSCSPISGHRSVSWYQQTPGQGLQFLFEYFSETQRNKGNFPGRFSGRQFSNSRSEMNVSTLELGDSALYLCASSLAGRASTDTQYFGPGTRLTVL.

The J gene is TRBJ1-2, the V gene TRBV4-3, with D possibly matching TRBD1 (5 bases). V was pared by 5 bases and J by 6 bases, with 19 bases between. CDR1 and CDR2 (germline): LGHNA, YSLEER. The CDR3 length is 15 residues. In nucleotides, the CDR3 is TGCGCCAGCAGCTCAACGGGGGGGATTATGGATGGCTACACCTTC. Translated, it gives CASSSTGGIMDGYTF.

The V call is TRBV11-3, the J call TRBJ2-1; TRBD1 is a possible D gene (6 bases). The CDR3 runs to 12 residues. Germline-derived CDR1 and CDR2 are SGHNT and YENEEA. Trimming cost V 7 bases and J 8 bases, with 12 bases left between them. CDR3 in amino acids: CASNHGGDEQFF. In DNA form, the CDR3 reads TGTGCCAGCAACCATGGGGGCGATGAGCAGTTCTTC. Complete variable domain (other parts from reference TRBV11-3 and TRBJ2-1): EAGVVQSPRYKIIEKKQPVAFWCNPISGHNTLYWYLQNLGQGPELLIRYENEEAVDDSQLPKDRFSAERLKGVDSTLKIQPAELGDSAVYLCASNHGGDEQFFGPGTRLTVL.

The chain uses TRBV18 and TRBJ2-7, with D perhaps matching TRBD1 (6 bases). The V and J ends lost 3 bases and 2 bases respectively, with 20 bases between them. Germline V gives CDR1 KGHSH, CDR2 LQKENI. This CDR3 region has 17 residues. The CDR3 region has the DNA TGTGCCAGCTCACCCAAACAGGGTGGGTCTTTCCCCTACGAGCAGTACTTC. The encoded protein is CASSPKQGGSFPYEQYF.

The V and J genes are TRBV25-1 and TRBJ1-4; 12 positions match TRBD1. The CDR3 consists of 15 residues. V dropped 2 bases and J dropped 7; count of bases not matched to a gene: 2. CDR1 and CDR2 from the germline V gene are MGHDK and SYGVNS. In DNA, the CDR3 is TGTGCCAGCAGTGAACCGGGACAGGGGGCTGAAAAACTGTTTTTT. Translated: CASSEPGQGAEKLFF. Combining the CDR3 with reference TRBV25-1 and TRBJ1-4 gives the whole variable domain EADIYQTPRYLVIGTGKKITLECSQTMGHDKMYWYQQDPGMELHLIHYSYGVNSTEKGDLSSESTVSRIRTEHFPLTLESARPSHTSQYLCASSEPGQGAEKLFFGSGTQLSVL.

Of note for this clone: At one end the junction does not follow the germline gene, possibly because of a read error. The CDR3 DNA is TGTGCTAGCAGCCAAAACAGGGGGGAGCAGTTCTTC. Translation: CASSQNRGEQFF. The genes are TRBV7-7 and TRBJ2-1; 8 nucleotides line up with TRBD1. This CDR3 has 12 residues. Per the germline V gene, CDR1 is SSHAT and CDR2 is FNYEAQ (reference sequence).

The chain is built from TRBV28 and TRBJ1-4, with D possibly TRBD1 on 6 matching bases. CDR3 size: 16 residues. V lost 5 bases and J 8 bases, leaving 21 bases between the germline ends. CDR1 MDHEN and CDR2 SYDVKM come from the germline V gene. The CDR3 bases are TGTGCCAGCAGTCTTATTTCAGGGGTCAAGGGCGAAAAACTGTTTTTT. It codes for CASSLISGVKGEKLFF.

The chain couples TRBV4-2 to TRBJ2-7, with TRBD1 identical over 9 bases. The V gene end was trimmed by 4 bases and the J gene end by 4 bases; junction bases not matched to a gene: 5. This CDR3 is built from 14 residues. The V gene's germline CDR1 is LGHNA and CDR2 YNFKEQ. The CDR3 spells CASSPGTGRYEQYF. The DNA for the CDR3 is TGTGCCAGCAGCCCCGGGACAGGGAGGTACGAGCAGTACTTC.

The sample holds one count of this clone. The rearrangement joins TRBV6-6 to TRBJ1-6, with 7 bases identical to TRBD1. The germline CDR1 and CDR2 sequences are MNHNY and SVGAGI (reference sequence). There are 15 residues in the CDR3. Unmatched junction bases numbered 9, after V lost 6 bases and J lost 7 bases. In nucleotides, the CDR3 is TGTGCCAGCAGCTCGAGGGGGCGCGGGAATTCACCCCTCCACTTT. Protein: CASSSRGRGNSPLHF.

The V gene is TRBV4-3, the J gene TRBJ1-2, with 8 bases fitting TRBD1. The germline V gene has CDR1 LGHNA and CDR2 YSLEER. The CDR3 spans 14 residues. The V gene end was trimmed by 0 bases and the J gene end by 4 bases; junction bases not matched to a gene: 1. For the CDR3, the DNA is TGCGCCAGCAGCCAAGAAACAGGGGGCTATGGCTACACCTTC. It translates to CASSQETGGYGYTF.